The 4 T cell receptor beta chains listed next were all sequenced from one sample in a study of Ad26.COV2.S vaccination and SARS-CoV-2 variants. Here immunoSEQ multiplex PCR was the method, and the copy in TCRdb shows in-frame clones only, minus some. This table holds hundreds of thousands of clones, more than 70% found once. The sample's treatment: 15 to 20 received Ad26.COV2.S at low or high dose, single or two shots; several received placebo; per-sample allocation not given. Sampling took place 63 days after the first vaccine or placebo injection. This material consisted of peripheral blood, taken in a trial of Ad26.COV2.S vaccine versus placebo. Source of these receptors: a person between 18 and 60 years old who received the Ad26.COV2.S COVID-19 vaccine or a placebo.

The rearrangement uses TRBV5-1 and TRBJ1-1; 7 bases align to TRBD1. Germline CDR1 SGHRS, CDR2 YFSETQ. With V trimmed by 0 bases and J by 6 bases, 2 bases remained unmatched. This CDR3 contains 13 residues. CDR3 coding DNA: TGCGCCAGCAGCTTGGACAGGGGTGCTGAAGCTTTCTTT. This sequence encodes CASSLDRGAEAFF.

CDR3 region: CASSPGIGPYEQYF. CDR3 DNA: TGTGCCAGCAGCCCAGGGATAGGCCCCTACGAGCAGTACTTC. The chain joins TRBV5-4 to TRBJ2-7, with a weak D call TRBD1 (5 bases). The CDR3 spans 14 residues. V shed 4 bases and J shed 2 bases, with 13 bases lying between them. Germline V CDR1 and CDR2: SGHNT, YYREEE (reference sequence).

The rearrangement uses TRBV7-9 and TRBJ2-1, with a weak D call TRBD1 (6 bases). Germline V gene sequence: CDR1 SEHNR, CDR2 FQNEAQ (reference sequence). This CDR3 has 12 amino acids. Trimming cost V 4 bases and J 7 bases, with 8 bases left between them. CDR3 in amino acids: CASSSGQNEQFF. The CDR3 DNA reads TGTGCCAGCAGCTCCGGACAGAATGAGCAGTTCTTC.

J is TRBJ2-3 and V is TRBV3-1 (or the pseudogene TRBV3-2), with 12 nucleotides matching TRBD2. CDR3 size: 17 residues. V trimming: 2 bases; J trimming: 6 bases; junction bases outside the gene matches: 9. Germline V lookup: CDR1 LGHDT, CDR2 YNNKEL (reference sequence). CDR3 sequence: CASSQLDLAGGRDTQYF. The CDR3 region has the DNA TGTGCCAGCAGCCAACTAGATCTAGCGGGGGGGCGGGATACGCAGTATTTT.